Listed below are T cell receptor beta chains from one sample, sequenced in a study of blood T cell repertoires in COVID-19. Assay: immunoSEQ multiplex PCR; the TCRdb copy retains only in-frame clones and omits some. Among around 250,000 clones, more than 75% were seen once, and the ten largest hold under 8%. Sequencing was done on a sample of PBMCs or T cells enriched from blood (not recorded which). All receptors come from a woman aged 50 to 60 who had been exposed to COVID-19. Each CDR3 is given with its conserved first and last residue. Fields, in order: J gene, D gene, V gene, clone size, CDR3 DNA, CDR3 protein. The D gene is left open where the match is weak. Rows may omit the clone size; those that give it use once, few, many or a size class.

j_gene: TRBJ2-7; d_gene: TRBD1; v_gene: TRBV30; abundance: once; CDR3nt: TGTGCCTGGAGGGATCGGACAGGGGGCTACGAGCAGTACTTC; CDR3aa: CAWRDRTGGYEQYF
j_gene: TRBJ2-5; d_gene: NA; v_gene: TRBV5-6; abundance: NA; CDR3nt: TGTGCCAGCACCCCTTCCAGGGCTGAAGAGACCCAGTACTTC; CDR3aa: CASTPSRAEETQYF
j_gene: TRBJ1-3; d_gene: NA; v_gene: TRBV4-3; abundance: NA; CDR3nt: TGCGCCAGCAGCCAAGATCTAAACACCATATATTTT; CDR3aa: CASSQDLNTIYF
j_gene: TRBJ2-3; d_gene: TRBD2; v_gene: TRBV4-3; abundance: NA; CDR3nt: TGCGCCAGCAGCCCGGGACTAGCGGATACGCAGTATTTT; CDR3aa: CASSPGLADTQYF
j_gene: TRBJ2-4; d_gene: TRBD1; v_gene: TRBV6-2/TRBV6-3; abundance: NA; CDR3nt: TGTGCCAGCAGTCGAGGGGGCGCAGAAAACATTCAGTACTTC; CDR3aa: CASSRGGAENIQYF
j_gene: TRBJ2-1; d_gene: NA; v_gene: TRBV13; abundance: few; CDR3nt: TGTGCCAGCAGCTTAGGAGGCGGGGGCCACCTTAGTGAGCAGTTCTTC; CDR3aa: CASSLGGGGHLSEQFF
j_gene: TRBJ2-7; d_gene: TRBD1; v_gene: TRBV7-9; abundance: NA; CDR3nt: TGTGCCAGCACCGGACAGGGGAGCAACGAGCAGTACTTC; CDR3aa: CASTGQGSNEQYF
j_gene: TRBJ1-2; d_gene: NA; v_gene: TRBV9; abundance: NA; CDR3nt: TGTGCCAGCACCGGCGTCCTAGTGGGCTATGGCTACACCTTC; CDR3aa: CASTGVLVGYGYTF
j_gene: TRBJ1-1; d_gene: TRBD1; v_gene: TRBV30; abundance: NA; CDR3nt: TGTGCCTGGCAGACAGGGGGAGAAGCTTTCTTT; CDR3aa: CAWQTGGEAFF
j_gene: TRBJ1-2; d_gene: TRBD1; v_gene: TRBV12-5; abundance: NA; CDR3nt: TGTGCTAGTGGATTCGGACAGGGGGTGCATGGCTACACCTTC; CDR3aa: CASGFGQGVHGYTF
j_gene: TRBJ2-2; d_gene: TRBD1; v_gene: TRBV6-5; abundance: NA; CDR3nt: TGTGCCAGCAGTTACTCGAGAGGACAGGGGTACGGGGAGCTGTTTTTT; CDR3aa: CASSYSRGQGYGELFF
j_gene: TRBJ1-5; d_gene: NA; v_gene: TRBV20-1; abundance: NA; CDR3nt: TGCAGTGCTAGTTACGGGGTTCAGCCCCAGCATTTT; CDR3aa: CSASYGVQPQHF
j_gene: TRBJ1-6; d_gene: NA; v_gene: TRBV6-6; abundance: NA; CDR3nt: TGTGCCAGCAGTCAGAGTACTCCCCTCCACTTT; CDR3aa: CASSQSTPLHF
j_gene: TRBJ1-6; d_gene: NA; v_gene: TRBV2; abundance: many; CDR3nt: TGTGCCAGCAGTGCACGATCCGGACAATATTCACCCCTCCACTTT; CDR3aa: CASSARSGQYSPLHF
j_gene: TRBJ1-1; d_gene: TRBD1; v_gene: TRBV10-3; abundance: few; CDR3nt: TGTGCCATCAGGGACAGGGTTGTTGGTGAAGCTTTCTTT; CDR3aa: CAIRDRVVGEAFF
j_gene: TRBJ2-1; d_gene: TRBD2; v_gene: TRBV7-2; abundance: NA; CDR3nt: TGTGCCAGCAGCTTATTTAGCGGGGGGAAGAATGAGCAGTTCTTC; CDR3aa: CASSLFSGGKNEQFF
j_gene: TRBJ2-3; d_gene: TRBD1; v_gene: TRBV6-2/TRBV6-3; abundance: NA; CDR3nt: TGTGCCAGCAACCCCGCACCCCTACAGGGGACAGATACGCAGTATTTT; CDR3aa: CASNPAPLQGTDTQYF
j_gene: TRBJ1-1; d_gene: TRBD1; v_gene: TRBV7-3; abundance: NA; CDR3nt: TGTGCCAGCAGCTTAACGGGGACAGGGAACACTGAAGCTTTCTTT; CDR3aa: CASSLTGTGNTEAFF
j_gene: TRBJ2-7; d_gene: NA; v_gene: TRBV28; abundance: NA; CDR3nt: TGTGCCAGCGGGCGAAGACGGGGAAGCTCCTACGAGCAGTACTTC; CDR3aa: CASGRRRGSSYEQYF
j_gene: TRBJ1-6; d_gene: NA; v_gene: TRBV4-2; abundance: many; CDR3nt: TGTGCCAGCAGCCGGGGGCCCGGGGAAGGCTCCTATAATTCACCCCTCCACTTT; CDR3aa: CASSRGPGEGSYNSPLHF
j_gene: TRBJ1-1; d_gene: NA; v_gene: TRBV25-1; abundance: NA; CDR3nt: TGTGCCAGCAGTGAACGGGGCACTGAAGCTTTCTTT; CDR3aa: CASSERGTEAFF
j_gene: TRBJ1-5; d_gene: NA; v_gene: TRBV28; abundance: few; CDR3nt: TGTGCCAGCAGTTTCGCGGTCGGGGGGAGTCAGCCCCAGCATTTT; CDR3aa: CASSFAVGGSQPQHF
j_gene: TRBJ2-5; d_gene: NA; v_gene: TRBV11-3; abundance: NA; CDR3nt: TGTGCCAGCAGCTTATTAGCCACGATTCAAGAGACCCAGTACTTC; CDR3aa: CASSLLATIQETQYF
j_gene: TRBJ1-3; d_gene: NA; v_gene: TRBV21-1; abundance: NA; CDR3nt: TGTGCCAGCAGCAAAGGAAAGGGACAGGGGGCGCGGTCGGGAAACACCATATATTTT; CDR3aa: CASSKGKGQGARSGNTIYF
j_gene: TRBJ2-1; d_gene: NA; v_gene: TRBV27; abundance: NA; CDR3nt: TGTGCCAGCAGTTTATCCAAGAGCTCCTACAATGAGCAGTTCTTC; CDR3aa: CASSLSKSSYNEQFF
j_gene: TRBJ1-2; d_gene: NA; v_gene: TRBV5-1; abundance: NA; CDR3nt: TGCGCCAGCAGCTTAAATTGGACAGAAGGTGGCTACACCTTC; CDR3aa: CASSLNWTEGGYTF
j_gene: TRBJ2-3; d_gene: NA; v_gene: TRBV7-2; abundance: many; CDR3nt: TGTGCCAGCAGCTCAGTACAAGATACGCAGTATTTT; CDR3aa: CASSSVQDTQYF
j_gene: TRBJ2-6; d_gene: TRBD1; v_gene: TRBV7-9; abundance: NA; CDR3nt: TGTGCCAGCAGCCCGGGACAGGGGGCCCGTGGGGCCAACGTCCTGACTTTC; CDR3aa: CASSPGQGARGANVLTF
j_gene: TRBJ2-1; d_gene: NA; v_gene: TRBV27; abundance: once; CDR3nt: TGTGCCAGCAGTTTAAGTAGCGGCAATGAGCAGTTCTTC; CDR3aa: CASSLSSGNEQFF
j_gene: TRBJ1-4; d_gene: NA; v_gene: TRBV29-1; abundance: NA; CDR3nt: TGCAGCGTTCGTGGGGGAGGGAATGAAAAACTGTTTTTT; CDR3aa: CSVRGGGNEKLFF
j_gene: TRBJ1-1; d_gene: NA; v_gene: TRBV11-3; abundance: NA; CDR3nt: TGTGCCAGCAGCCTCGGGGGGAACACTGAAGCCTTCTTT; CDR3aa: CASSLGGNTEAFF
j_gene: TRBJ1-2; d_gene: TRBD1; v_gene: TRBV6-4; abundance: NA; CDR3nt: TGTGCCAGCAGTATTGGGACAGGACTAAACTATGGCTACACCTTC; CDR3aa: CASSIGTGLNYGYTF
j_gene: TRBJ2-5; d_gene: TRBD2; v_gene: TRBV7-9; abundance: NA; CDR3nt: TGTGCCAGCAGGCCGGGACTAGCGGGTCAAGAGACCCAGTACTTC; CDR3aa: CASRPGLAGQETQYF
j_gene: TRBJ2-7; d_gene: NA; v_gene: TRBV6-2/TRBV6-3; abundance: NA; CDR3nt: TGTGCCAGCAGTCTACAGGAAAACGAGCAGTACTTC; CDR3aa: CASSLQENEQYF
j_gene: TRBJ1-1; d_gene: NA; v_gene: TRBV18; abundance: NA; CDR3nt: TGTGCCAGCTCACCAGGAGGTCGTGGAGTGAACACTGAAGCTTTCTTT; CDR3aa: CASSPGGRGVNTEAFF